One and the same sample provided the 9 T cell receptor beta chains below, sequenced in a study of shared T cell receptors in the human thymus. Some clones are missing from TCRdb's copy, which holds only in-frame ones; the method was immunoSEQ multiplex PCR. The sample records hundreds of thousands of clones, 70% to 90% being singletons. These data were likewise used in another study, on human thymus T cells.

Sequences were obtained from thymocytes. These receptor sequences come from a boy in the first two years of life with a congenital heart defect.

The genes are TRBV18 and TRBJ2-7; a weak D match, TRBD1 (6 bases). The CDR3 is 19 amino acids. Trimming stripped 4 bases from V and 1 base from J, with 26 bases between. Germline assignment: CDR1 KGHSH and CDR2 LQKENI. CDR3 bases: TGTGCCAGCTCACTACCTCAACCGGGACACCAAAGCAGGTCCTACGAGCAGTACTTC. It specifies CASSLPQPGHQSRSYEQYF.

The V gene is TRBV27, the J gene TRBJ2-2; D may be TRBD1 (5 bases). Trimming cost V 7 bases and J 1 base, with 10 bases left between them. The CDR3 has 14 residues. Looked up from germline, CDR1 is MNHEY and CDR2 is SMNVEV (reference sequence). CDR3 sequence (DNA): TGTGCCAGCACCCCCACAGGGAACACCGGGGAGCTGTTTTTT. This gives the protein CASTPTGNTGELFF.

The chain uses TRBV30 and TRBJ1-4, with D uncertain. The CDR3 extends over 15 amino acids. From germline, CDR1 is GTSNPN and CDR2 SVGIG (reference sequence). The germline V and J ends were trimmed by 6 bases and 0 bases, with 14 bases remaining between them. The CDR3 region has the DNA TGTGCCTGCTCGCCCATGGGAGCAACTAATGAAAAACTGTTTTTT. Its translation: CACSPMGATNEKLFF.

The chain recombines TRBV5-4 with TRBJ2-1, with a tentative D call TRBD1 (6 bases). CDR1 SGHNT and CDR2 YYREEE come from the germline V gene (reference sequence). Trimming took 0 bases from V and 3 from J, leaving 10 bases between them. The CDR3 is 15 residues long. The CDR3 DNA reads TGTGCCAGCAGCTTGGAGGCAGGGGTCTACAATGAGCAGTTCTTC. Translated, it gives CASSLEAGVYNEQFF.

This sequence joins TRBV11-3 and TRBJ2-7; 7 nucleotides match TRBD1. Germline CDR1 and CDR2: SGHNT and YENEEA. J lost 2 bases, V lost 4 bases, and 2 bases had no gene match. The CDR3 contains 13 residues. The DNA of the CDR3 is TGTGCCAGCAGCTCCGGGACAGCCTACGAGCAGTACTTC. Its protein product is CASSSGTAYEQYF.

This chain links TRBV27 with TRBJ1-2; tentative D call: TRBD1 (6 bases). Germline CDR1 MNHEY, CDR2 SMNVEV (reference sequence). Between the trimmed V and J ends, which lost 5 bases and 8 bases, there was a span of 15 bases. The CDR3 runs to 13 residues. In nucleotides, the CDR3 is TGTGCCAGCAGTACGAGAGGGACATGGGGCTACACCTTC. Translation gives CASSTRGTWGYTF.

The CDR3 DNA follows: TGTGCCAGCAGGACACCGGGGGGCAAGAACACTGAAGCTTTCTTT. Encoded protein: CASRTPGGKNTEAFF. This sequence joins TRBV7-2 and TRBJ1-1, with a tentative D call TRBD1 (6 bases). The ends were cut back, 6 bases at V and 1 base at J, with 15 bases in the middle. The CDR3 length is 15 residues. Germline loops: CDR1 SGHTA, CDR2 FQGNSA.

The rearrangement joins TRBV29-1 to TRBJ1-1; no definite D call. The CDR3 is 12 amino acids. Germline V gene sequence: CDR1 SQVTM, CDR2 ANQGSEA. Trimming cost V 7 bases and J 4 bases, with 13 bases left between them. The DNA of the CDR3 is TGCAGCGAATGGGAGCCTGGCACTGAAGCTTTCTTT. Protein: CSEWEPGTEAFF.

CDR3 sequence: CASSDRDRSYGYTF. In nucleotides, the CDR3 is TGTGCCAGCAGCGACCGGGACAGGTCCTATGGCTACACCTTC. The chain has TRBV5-4 and TRBJ1-2; the match to TRBD1 covers 8 bases. The CDR3 covers 14 residues. Germline trimming cut 4 bases from V and 4 bases from J; bases unmatched to any gene: 6. CDR1 is SGHNT and CDR2 is YYREEE in the germline V gene (reference sequence). The full variable domain, its missing parts supplied by reference TRBV5-4 and TRBJ1-2, is ETGVTQSPTHLIKTRGQQVTLRCSSQSGHNTVSWYQQALGQGPQFIFQYYREEENGRGNFPPRFSGLQFPNYSSELNVNALELDDSALYLCASSDRDRSYGYTFGSGTRLTVV.